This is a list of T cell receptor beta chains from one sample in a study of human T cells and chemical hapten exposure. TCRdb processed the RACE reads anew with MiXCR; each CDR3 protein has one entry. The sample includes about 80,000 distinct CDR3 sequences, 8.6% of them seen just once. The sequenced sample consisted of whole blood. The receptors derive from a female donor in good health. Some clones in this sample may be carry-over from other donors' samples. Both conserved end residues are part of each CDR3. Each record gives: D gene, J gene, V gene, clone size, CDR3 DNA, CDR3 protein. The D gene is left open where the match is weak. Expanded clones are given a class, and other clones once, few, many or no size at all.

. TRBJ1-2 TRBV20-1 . TGCAGTGCTAGAGATCCCACAGGGTGGAACTATGGCTACACCTTC CSARDPTGWNYGYTF
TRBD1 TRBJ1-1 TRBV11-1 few TGTGCCAGCAGAGTCCAGGGGGGCCTGAACACTGAAGCTTTCTTT CASRVQGGLNTEAFF
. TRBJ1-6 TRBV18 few TGTGCCAGCTCACCACCGACAGGAGGGACTTCGGGTTCACCCCTCCACTTT CASSPPTGGTSGSPLHF
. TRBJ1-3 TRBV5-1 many TGCGCCAGCAGCGGGACGACAGCCCCTGGAAACACCATATATTTT CASSGTTAPGNTIYF
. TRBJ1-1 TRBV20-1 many TGCAGTGCTAGAGTCCAAGCAGGGAGGGCTGAAGCTTTCTTT CSARVQAGRAEAFF
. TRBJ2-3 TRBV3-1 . TGTGCCAGCAGCCAAGTGAGGGATACGCAGTATTTT CASSQVRDTQYF
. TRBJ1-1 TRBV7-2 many TGTGCCAGCAGCCTGAGGATCGGGGAAGCTTTCTTT CASSLRIGEAFF
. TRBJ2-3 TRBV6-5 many TGTGCCAGCAGTCAAACAGGGACATACTGGGAGTATTTT CASSQTGTYWEYF
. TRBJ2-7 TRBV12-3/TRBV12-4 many TGTGCCAGCAGTTCTCTAGGAGAGCAGTACTTC CASSSLGEQYF
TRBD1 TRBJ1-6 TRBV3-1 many TGTGCCAGCAGCCCCGGACAGGGGCCCCCCTATTCACCCCTCCACTTT CASSPGQGPPYSPLHF
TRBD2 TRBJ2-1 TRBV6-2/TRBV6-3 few TGTGCCAGCAGAGTCCGAGCGGGGGGTTACAATGAGCAGTTCTTC CASRVRAGGYNEQFF
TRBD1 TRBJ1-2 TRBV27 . TGTGCCAGCACCGTCCTCCGACCGGGACAGCCTAACTATGGCTACACCTTC CASTVLRPGQPNYGYTF
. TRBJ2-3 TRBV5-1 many TGCGCCAGCATCCCAGGGTCCAGGGTCACAGATACGCAGTATTTT CASIPGSRVTDTQYF
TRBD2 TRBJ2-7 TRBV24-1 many TGTGCCACCAGTGATTTCACTAGCGGGAGGTACGAGCAGTACTTC CATSDFTSGRYEQYF
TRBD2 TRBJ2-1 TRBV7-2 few TGTGCCAGCAGCTCCGAAGCTAGCGGGGGGTCCTACAATGAGCAGTTCTTC CASSSEASGGSYNEQFF
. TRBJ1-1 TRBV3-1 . TGTGCCAGCAGCCAGGTCGCGGGGAACACTGAAGCTTTCTTT CASSQVAGNTEAFF
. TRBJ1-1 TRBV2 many TGTGCCAGCAGTGAGTGGGGGAACACTGAAGCTTTCTTT CASSEWGNTEAFF
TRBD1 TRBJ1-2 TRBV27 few TGTGCCAGCAGTTCCGGTCCCGGGACAGGGGCGTCTGGCTACACCTTC CASSSGPGTGASGYTF
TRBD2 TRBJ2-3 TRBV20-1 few TGCAGTGCTAGTCTAGCGGGGGGGCAAAATACGCAGTATTTT CSASLAGGQNTQYF
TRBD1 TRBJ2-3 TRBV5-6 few TGTGCCAGCAGCCGCGACAGGGGGCGCGGCACAGATACGCAGTATTTT CASSRDRGRGTDTQYF
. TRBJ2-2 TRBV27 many TGTGCCAGCAGTCAGGGACTCCTCGAACTGAACACCGGGGAGCTGTTTTTT CASSQGLLELNTGELFF
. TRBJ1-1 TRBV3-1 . TGTGCCAGCAGCCAAGTTGGCAGGGGCACTGAAGCTTTCTTT CASSQVGRGTEAFF
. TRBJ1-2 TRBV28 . TGTGCCAGCAGCACACCCCCGAGAGGGGAAAGTTTCTACACCTTC CASSTPPRGESFYTF
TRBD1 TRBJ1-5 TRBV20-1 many TGCAGTGCATGGGGGACGGACAGGGGCAATCAGCCCCAGCATTTT CSAWGTDRGNQPQHF
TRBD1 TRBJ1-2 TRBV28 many TGTGCCAGCAGTTTAAGGGCAGGGGGCGATGGCTACACCTTC CASSLRAGGDGYTF
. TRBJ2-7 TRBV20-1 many TGCAGTGCTACACAGACAGTTACCTACGAGCAGTACTTC CSATQTVTYEQYF
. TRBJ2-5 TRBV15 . TGTGCCACCAGCAGAGATCTGCCGGGCTCGGGAGAGACCCAGTACTTC CATSRDLPGSGETQYF
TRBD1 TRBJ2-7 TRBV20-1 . TGCAGTGCTAGGGTTGAAGGACAGGGCTACGAGCAGTACTTC CSARVEGQGYEQYF
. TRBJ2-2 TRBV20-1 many TGCAGTGCTAGTGTAAGAGCGAACACCGGGGAGCTGTTTTTT CSASVRANTGELFF
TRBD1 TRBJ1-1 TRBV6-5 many TGTGCCAGCAGTTACTCGAATTCAGGGGGTGGCCAAGCTTTCTTT CASSYSNSGGGQAFF
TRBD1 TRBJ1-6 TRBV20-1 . TGCAGTGCTAAGACAGGGGGTAATTATAATTCACCCCTCCACTTT CSAKTGGNYNSPLHF
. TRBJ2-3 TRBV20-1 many TGCAGTGCTCCGCCGGGGGGCAGCACAGATACGCAGTATTTT CSAPPGGSTDTQYF
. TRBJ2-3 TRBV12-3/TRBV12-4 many TGTGCCAGCAGCCAGCTCGCGGGTCAGACTAGCACAGATACGCAGTATTTT CASSQLAGQTSTDTQYF
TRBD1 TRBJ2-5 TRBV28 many TGTGCCAGCAGTGGGCCGGGACAGGGTTCTGAGACCCAGTACTTC CASSGPGQGSETQYF
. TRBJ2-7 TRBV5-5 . TGTGCCAGCAGCTTGCAAAGGGTCCACGGGGAGCAGTACTTC CASSLQRVHGEQYF
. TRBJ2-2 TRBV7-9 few TGTGCCAGCAGCTGGGACGCCGGGGAGCTGTTTTTT CASSWDAGELFF
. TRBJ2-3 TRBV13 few TGTGCCAGCAGCTTACAGGTACACACAGATACGCAGTATTTT CASSLQVHTDTQYF
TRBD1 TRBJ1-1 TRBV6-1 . TGTGCCAGCAGACGGGACAGGGGAGGGATGGACACTGAAGCTTTCTTT CASRRDRGGMDTEAFF
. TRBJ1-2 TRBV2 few TGTGCCAGCAGCCAGGGAGCCTATGGCTACACCTTC CASSQGAYGYTF
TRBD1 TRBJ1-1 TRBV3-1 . TGTGCCAGCAGCACCAGGGACAGCGGAAATACTGAAGCTTTCTTT CASSTRDSGNTEAFF